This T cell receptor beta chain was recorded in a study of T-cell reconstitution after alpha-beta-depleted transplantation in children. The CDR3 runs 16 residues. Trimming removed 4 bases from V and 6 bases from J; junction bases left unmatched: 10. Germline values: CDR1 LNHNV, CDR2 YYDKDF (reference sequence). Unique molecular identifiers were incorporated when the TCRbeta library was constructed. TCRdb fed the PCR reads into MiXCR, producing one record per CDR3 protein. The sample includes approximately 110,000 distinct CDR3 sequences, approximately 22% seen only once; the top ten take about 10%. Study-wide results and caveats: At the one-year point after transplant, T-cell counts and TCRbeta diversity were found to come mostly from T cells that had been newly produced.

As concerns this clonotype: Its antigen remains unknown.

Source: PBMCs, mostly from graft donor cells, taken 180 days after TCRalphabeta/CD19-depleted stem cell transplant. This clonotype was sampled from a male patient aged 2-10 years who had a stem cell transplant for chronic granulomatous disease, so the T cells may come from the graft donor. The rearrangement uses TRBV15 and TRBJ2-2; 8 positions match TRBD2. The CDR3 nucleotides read TGTGCCACCAGCACATTAATAGCGGGATCCCCCGGGGAGCTGTTTTTT. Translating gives CATSTLIAGSPGELFF.